This T cell receptor beta chain was captured by sequencing in a study of CD8 T cells in ankylosing spondylitis. Overall study results and limits: Clones linked to disease, bearing a CD8+ phenotype, were relatively rare in peripheral blood. Significant enrichment of disease-linked clones was reported in matched ankylosing spondylitis synovial fluid.

Library preparation for TCR beta used quantitative 5'-RACE with molecular barcodes. TCRdb reprocessed the 5' RACE reads with MiXCR, giving one entry per CDR3 protein. Of approximately 100,000 distinct CDR3 sequences listed, roughly 8.3% are singletons. This CDR3 has 14 amino acids. CDR1 SGHRS and CDR2 YFSETQ come from the germline V gene. V lost 2 bases and J lost 2, with 11 bases in between. In its sample, this clonotype was seen many times. Its antigen is not known. J is TRBJ2-7 and V is TRBV5-1; weak D call: TRBD2 (6 bases). What was sequenced was blood, either unsorted or a sorted T cell fraction (not recorded which). The TCR was taken from a male donor with ankylosing spondylitis or in good health (not recorded which). CDR3 residues: CASSFGAGTYEQYF. The CDR3 DNA reads as TGCGCCAGCAGCTTCGGCGCGGGAACCTACGAGCAGTACTTC.